The T cell receptor beta chain described here comes from a study of blood T cell repertoires in COVID-19. Data came from immunoSEQ multiplex PCR; TCRdb stores just in-frame clones and leaves some out. Among approximately 230,000 clones listed, 65% to 80% were seen once. Germline assignment: CDR1 SNHLY and CDR2 FYNNEI. V was clipped by 6 bases and J by 0 bases, with 8 bases between them. The CDR3 consists of 13 residues. This clone was observed a handful of times. The receptor comes from a middle-aged woman with active or convalescent COVID-19. Sequenced: peripheral blood. V gene TRBV2 combines with J gene TRBJ1-1, with D perhaps TRBD1 (5 bases). CDR3 sequence reads: CASRQEMNTEAFF. CDR3 in DNA: TGTGCCAGCAGACAGGAGATGAACACTGAAGCTTTCTTT. Together with reference TRBV2 and TRBJ1-1, the CDR3 gives the full variable domain: EPEVTQTPSHQVTQMGQEVILRCVPISNHLYFYWYRQILGQKVEFLVSFYNNEISEKSEIFDDQFSVERPDGSNFTLKIRSTKLEDSAMYFCASRQEMNTEAFFGQGTRLTVV.